This T cell receptor beta chain was found in a study of T-cell memory formation after mild COVID-19. Study-wide context: TCR clusters mostly belonged to single donors. Whole-study results and caveats: CD8+ contracting clones occupied EMRA, while CD4+ ones occupied mainly CM and EM. Researchers could not confirm that second-wave clones peaking on day 37 targeted SARS-CoV-2. Clones that contracted from day 15 to 85 had balanced CD4/CD8; later expanders were CD4+ biased.

MiXCR, applied by TCRdb to the 5' RACE reads, yields one record per CDR3 protein. The sample shows some 180,000 distinct CDR3 sequences, roughly 13% of them seen only once. This CDR3 region has 15 residues. V lost 4 bases, J lost 2 bases, and 15 bases lay in between. Germline values: CDR1 SGHNT, CDR2 YYREEE (reference sequence). A word on this clonotype: Its specificity is not known.

This sequence was found in a man aged 18 to 29 who had mild COVID-19 (a few samples of this study predate the infection). Cell type and time point are not known. The chain employs TRBV5-4 and TRBJ2-5; D is possibly TRBD1 (6 bases). The sequencing input was PBMCs or a T cell subset sorted from them (not recorded which). CDR3 DNA sequence: TGTGCCAGCAGCCCCACAGGGATAGGTCAAGAGACCCAGTACTTC. It is translated as CASSPTGIGQETQYF.